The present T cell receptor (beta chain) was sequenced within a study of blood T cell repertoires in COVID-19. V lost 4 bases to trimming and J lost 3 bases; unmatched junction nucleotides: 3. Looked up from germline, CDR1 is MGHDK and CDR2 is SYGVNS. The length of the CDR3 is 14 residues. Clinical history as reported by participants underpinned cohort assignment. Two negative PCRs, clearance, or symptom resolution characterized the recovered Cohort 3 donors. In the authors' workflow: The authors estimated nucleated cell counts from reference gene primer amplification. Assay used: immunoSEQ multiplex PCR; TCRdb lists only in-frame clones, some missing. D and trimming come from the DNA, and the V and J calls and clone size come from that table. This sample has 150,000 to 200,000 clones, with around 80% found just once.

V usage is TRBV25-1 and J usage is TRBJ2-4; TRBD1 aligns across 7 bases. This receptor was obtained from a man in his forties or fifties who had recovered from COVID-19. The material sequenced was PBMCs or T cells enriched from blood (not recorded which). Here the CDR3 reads CASSGQGDKNIQYF. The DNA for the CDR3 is TGTGCCAGCAGTGGACAGGGCGACAAAAACATTCAGTACTTC.